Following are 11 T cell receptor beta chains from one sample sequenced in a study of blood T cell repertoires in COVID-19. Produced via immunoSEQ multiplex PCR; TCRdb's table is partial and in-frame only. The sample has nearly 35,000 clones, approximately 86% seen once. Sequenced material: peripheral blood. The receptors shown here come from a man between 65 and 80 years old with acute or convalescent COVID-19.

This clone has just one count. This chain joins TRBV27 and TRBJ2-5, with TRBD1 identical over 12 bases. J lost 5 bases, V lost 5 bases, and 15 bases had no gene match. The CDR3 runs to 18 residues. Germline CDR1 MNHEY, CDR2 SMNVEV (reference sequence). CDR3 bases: TGTGCCAGCAGTCCGGGGACAGGGGGCGCGCGGGTAGGGGAGACCCAGTACTTC. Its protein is CASSPGTGGARVGETQYF.

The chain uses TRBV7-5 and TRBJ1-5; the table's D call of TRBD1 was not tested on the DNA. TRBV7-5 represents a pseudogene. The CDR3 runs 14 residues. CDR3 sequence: CVRSFQAYHQPQHF. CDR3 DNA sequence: TGTGTCAGAAGCTTTCAGGCATACCATCAGCCCCAGCATTTT.

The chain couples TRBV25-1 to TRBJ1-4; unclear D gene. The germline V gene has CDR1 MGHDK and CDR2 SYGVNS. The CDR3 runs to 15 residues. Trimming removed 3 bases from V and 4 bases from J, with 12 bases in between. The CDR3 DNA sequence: TGTGCCAGCAGTGATCTAGTCGGGGATAATGAAAAACTGTTTTTT. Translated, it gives CASSDLVGDNEKLFF.

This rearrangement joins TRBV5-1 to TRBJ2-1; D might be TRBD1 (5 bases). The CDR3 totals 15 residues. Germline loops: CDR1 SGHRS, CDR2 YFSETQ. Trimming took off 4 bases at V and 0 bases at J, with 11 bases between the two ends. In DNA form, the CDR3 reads TGCGCCAGCAGCCTCGACAGTAACTCCTACAATGAGCAGTTCTTC. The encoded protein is CASSLDSNSYNEQFF.

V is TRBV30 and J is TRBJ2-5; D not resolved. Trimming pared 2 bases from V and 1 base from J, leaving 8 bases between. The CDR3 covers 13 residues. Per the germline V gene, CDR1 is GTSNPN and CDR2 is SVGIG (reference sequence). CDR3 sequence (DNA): TGTGCCTGGAGTCCTATGTTCCAAGAGACCCAGTACTTC. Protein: CAWSPMFQETQYF.

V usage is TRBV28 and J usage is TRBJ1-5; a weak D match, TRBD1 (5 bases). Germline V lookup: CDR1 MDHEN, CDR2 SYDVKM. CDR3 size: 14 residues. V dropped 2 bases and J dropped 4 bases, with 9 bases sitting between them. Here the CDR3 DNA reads TGTGCCAGCAGTTTACCAGGGAGGAATCAGCCCCAGCATTTT. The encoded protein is CASSLPGRNQPQHF.

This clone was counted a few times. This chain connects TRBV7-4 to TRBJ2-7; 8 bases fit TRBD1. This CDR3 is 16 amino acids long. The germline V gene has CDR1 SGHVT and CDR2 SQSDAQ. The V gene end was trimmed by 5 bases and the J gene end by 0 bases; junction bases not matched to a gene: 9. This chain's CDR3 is CASSPCRDRLSYEQYF. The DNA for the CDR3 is TGTGCCAGCAGCCCCTGCCGGGACAGGCTCTCCTACGAGCAGTACTTC.

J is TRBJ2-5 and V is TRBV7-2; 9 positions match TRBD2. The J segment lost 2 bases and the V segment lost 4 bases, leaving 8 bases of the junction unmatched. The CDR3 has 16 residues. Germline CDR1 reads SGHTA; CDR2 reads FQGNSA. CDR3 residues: CASSSGLARRQETQYF. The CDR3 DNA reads TGTGCCAGCAGCTCGGGACTAGCTCGGAGACAAGAGACCCAGTACTTC.

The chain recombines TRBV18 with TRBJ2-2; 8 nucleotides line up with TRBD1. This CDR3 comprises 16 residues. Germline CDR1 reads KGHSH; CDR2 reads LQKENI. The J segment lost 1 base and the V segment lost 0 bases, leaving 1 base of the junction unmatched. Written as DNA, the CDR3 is TGTGCCAGCTCACCACCAGGGACAGGGAACACCGGGGAGCTGTTTTTT. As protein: CASSPPGTGNTGELFF.

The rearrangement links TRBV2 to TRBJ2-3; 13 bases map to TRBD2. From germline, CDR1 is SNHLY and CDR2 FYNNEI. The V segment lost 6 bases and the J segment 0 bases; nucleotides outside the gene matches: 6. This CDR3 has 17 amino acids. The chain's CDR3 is CASRGTGLAGSTDTQYF. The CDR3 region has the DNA TGTGCCAGCAGGGGAACGGGACTAGCGGGAAGCACAGATACGCAGTATTTT.

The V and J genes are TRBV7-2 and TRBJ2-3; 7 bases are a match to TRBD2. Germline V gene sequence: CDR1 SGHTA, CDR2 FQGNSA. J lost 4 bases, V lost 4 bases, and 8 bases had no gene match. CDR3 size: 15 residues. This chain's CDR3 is CASSYRGSGADTQYF. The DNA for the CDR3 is TGTGCCAGCAGCTACCGGGGCAGCGGGGCAGATACGCAGTATTTT.